These 27 T cell receptor beta chains came from one sample sequenced in a study of immune evolution from preneoplasia to lung adenocarcinoma. This table comes from immunoSEQ multiplex PCR, and its TCRdb copy is limited to in-frame clones, with some not included. This sample has 4,000 to 5,000 clones, with around three quarters found just once. Sequenced: FFPE minimally invasive lung adenocarcinoma tissue. These receptors were obtained from a person between 65 and 79 years old with lung adenocarcinoma.

The rearrangement joins TRBV5-4 to TRBJ2-5, with D unresolved. CDR3 length equals 12 residues. Trimming stripped 4 bases from V and 5 bases from J, with 9 bases between. Germline assignment: CDR1 SGHNT and CDR2 YYREEE (reference sequence). The CDR3 DNA reads as TGTGCCAGCAGCGTCGATCAGGAGACCCAGTACTTC. Translated, it gives CASSVDQETQYF.

As to this clone: In the same sample, other DNA sequences code for this CDR3. J is TRBJ2-1 and V is TRBV15; 11 bases align to TRBD1. The V and J ends lost 3 bases and 6 bases, in that order; junction bases with no gene match: 4. CDR1 is LNHNV, CDR2 YYDKDF, per germline (reference sequence). The CDR3 is 15 residues long. The CDR3 loop is CATSRDRGRSNEQFF. CDR3 nucleotide sequence: TGTGCCACCAGCAGGGACAGGGGGCGTTCCAATGAGCAGTTCTTC.

This rearrangement joins TRBV10-2 to TRBJ1-1, with 8 bases lining up with TRBD1. With V trimmed by 3 bases and J by 5 bases, 5 bases remained unmatched. Germline lookup yields CDR1 WSHSY and CDR2 SAAADI. The CDR3 is made up of 14 amino acids. The CDR3 here is CASSERTGKTEAFF. The CDR3 bases are TGCGCCAGCAGTGAAAGGACAGGGAAAACTGAAGCTTTCTTT.

CDR3 protein: CASSPSSYEQYF. Here the CDR3 DNA reads TGTGCCAGCAGCCCGAGCTCCTACGAGCAGTACTTC. This rearrangement joins TRBV11-3 to TRBJ2-7; D not resolved. Looked up from germline, CDR1 is SGHNT and CDR2 is YENEEA. Trimming took 5 bases from V and 0 from J, leaving 5 bases between them. The CDR3 has 12 amino acids.

This clone has just one count. The chain is built from TRBV7-2 and TRBJ2-3, with 13 bases identical to TRBD2. The junction had 8 bases not matched to a gene; V was cut back by 7 bases and J by 4 bases. Germline V gene data show CDR1 as SGHTA and CDR2 as FQGNSA. This CDR3 has 16 amino acids. The CDR3 DNA reads TGTGCCAGCAACCAACTAGCGGGAGGGATCTCAGATACGCAGTATTTT. As protein: CASNQLAGGISDTQYF. The full variable domain, rest sourced from reference TRBV7-2 and TRBJ2-3, is GAGVSQSPSNKVTEKGKDVELRCDPISGHTALYWYRQSLGQGLEFLIYFQGNSAPDKSGLPSDRFSAERTGGSVSTLTIQRTQQEDSAVYLCASNQLAGGISDTQYFGPGTRLTVL.

This clone was observed a few times. CDR3 in DNA: TGTGCCAGCAGCTTAGGGGTCAGCGGATACGAGCAGTACTTC. Translation gives CASSLGVSGYEQYF. The genes are TRBV11-2 and TRBJ2-7; weak D call: TRBD2 (5 bases). Trimming cost V 1 base and J 4 bases, with 11 bases left between them. Germline assignment: CDR1 SGHAT and CDR2 FQNNGV. The CDR3 runs to 14 residues.

J is TRBJ1-3 and V is TRBV4-2, with no clear D. Per the germline V gene, CDR1 is LGHNA and CDR2 is YNFKEQ. This CDR3 is built from 15 residues. Trimming shortened V by 0 bases and J by 1 base, and 7 bases separated the two germline ends. DNA for the CDR3: TGTGCCAGCAGCCAAGAAGATAGGTCTGGAAACACCATATATTTT. It specifies CASSQEDRSGNTIYF.

V usage is TRBV4-2 and J usage is TRBJ2-1; D call uncertain. This CDR3 has 16 residues. Per germline, CDR1 LGHNA and CDR2 YNFKEQ. V lost 0 bases and J lost 2, with 11 bases in between. CDR3 protein: CASSQDTGDPYNEQFF. DNA for the CDR3: TGTGCCAGCAGCCAAGATACCGGAGATCCCTACAATGAGCAGTTCTTC.

The V and J genes are TRBV2 and TRBJ2-3; D unclear. The CDR3 consists of 14 residues. In germline, CDR1 is SNHLY, CDR2 FYNNEI. Deletions cut 4 bases from V and 0 bases from J, with 8 bases between. CDR3 DNA: TGTGCCAGCAGTGGGACGGTTAGCACAGATACGCAGTATTTT. Encoded protein: CASSGTVSTDTQYF.

The chain has TRBV7-8 and TRBJ1-4; 9 positions match TRBD1. The germline V gene has CDR1 SGHVS and CDR2 FQNEAQ. Unmatched junction bases numbered 2, after V lost 0 bases and J lost 6 bases. This CDR3 region has 15 residues. The CDR3 region is CASSLATGGHEKLFF. The CDR3 DNA sequence: TGTGCCAGCAGCTTAGCGACAGGGGGGCATGAAAAACTGTTTTTT.

This clone was seen a few times. The V call is TRBV7-2, the J call TRBJ2-5; 8 bases align to TRBD2. With V trimmed by 4 bases and J by 5 bases, 12 bases remained unmatched. The CDR3 has 16 residues. CDR1 SGHTA and CDR2 FQGNSA come from the germline V gene. The CDR3 DNA follows: TGTGCCAGCAGCTCGGCGGGACTAGGCGGTGGGGAGACCCAGTACTTC. This sequence encodes CASSSAGLGGGETQYF.

The chain links TRBV28 to TRBJ2-4; TRBD1 aligns across 11 bases. Germline lookup yields CDR1 MDHEN and CDR2 SYDVKM. This CDR3 has 15 residues. V shed 6 bases and J 4 bases; nucleotides not matched to a gene: 5. CDR3 loop: CASRSGTGGKNIQYF. The CDR3 coding sequence is TGTGCCAGCAGGTCCGGGACAGGGGGAAAAAACATTCAGTACTTC.

The rearrangement links TRBV20-1 to TRBJ2-3, with D possibly TRBD2 on 5 matching bases. The germline V and J ends were trimmed by 6 bases and 4 bases, with 8 bases remaining between them. Germline loops: CDR1 DFQATT, CDR2 SNEGSKA (reference sequence). The CDR3 consists of 11 residues. The CDR3 bases are TGCAGTGCCGGACTGCCAGATACGCAGTATTTT. Protein sequence: CSAGLPDTQYF.

This chain joins TRBV28 and TRBJ1-2; D gene uncertain. Germline CDR1 reads MDHEN; CDR2 reads SYDVKM. V was pared by 4 bases and J by 8 bases, with 26 bases between. The CDR3 has 17 amino acids. In DNA form, the CDR3 reads TGTGCCAGCAGTTCCCCTCTGGGCGACTATTCTGGGGAGGGCTACACCTTC. This sequence encodes CASSSPLGDYSGEGYTF.

This clone appeared a few times. The genes are TRBV6-5 and TRBJ1-1; 8 bases are shared with TRBD1. This CDR3 is built from 12 residues. V trimming: 6 bases; J trimming: 6 bases; junction bases outside the gene matches: 3. The V gene's germline CDR1 is MNHEY and CDR2 SVGAGI. The CDR3 loop is CASRKDRAEAFF. CDR3 DNA: TGTGCCAGCAGAAAGGACAGGGCTGAAGCTTTCTTT.

CDR3 coding DNA: TGCGCCAGCAGTGACGCTAGAGGACAGCTCAATCAGCCCCAGCATTTT. This encodes CASSDARGQLNQPQHF. The rearrangement links TRBV10-1 to TRBJ1-5; maybe TRBD1 (6 bases). This CDR3 comprises 16 residues. Trimming stripped 3 bases from V and 3 bases from J, with 15 bases between. Germline V gene data show CDR1 as WNHNN and CDR2 as SYGVQD (reference sequence).

This clone was counted between two and nine times. The chain has TRBV5-1 and TRBJ1-2, with 9 bases matching TRBD1. The germline gives CDR1 SGHRS, CDR2 YFSETQ. CDR3 size: 14 residues. With 4 bases clipped from V and 5 bases from J, the junction kept 6 bases outside the gene matches. CDR3: CASSITGGEYGYTF. CDR3 bases: TGCGCCAGCAGCATCACAGGGGGCGAATATGGCTACACCTTC.

V usage is TRBV6-5 and J usage is TRBJ2-2; TRBD1 matches 10 bases. Germline CDR1 reads MNHEY; CDR2 reads SVGAGI. Germline trimming cut 1 base from V and 9 bases from J; bases unmatched to any gene: 5. The CDR3 sequence is 15 residues long. The CDR3 protein is CASSYWTGGSRELFF. Written as DNA, the CDR3 is TGTGCCAGCAGTTACTGGACAGGGGGTTCCCGGGAGCTGTTTTTT.

This clone was recorded once. The chain recombines TRBV28 with TRBJ1-6; the D is unclear. V gave up 6 bases and J gave up 9 bases, with 21 bases separating them. This CDR3 comprises 16 residues. Germline CDR1 is MDHEN and CDR2 is SYDVKM. CDR3 loop: CASRSPDRSGISPLHF. The CDR3, as DNA: TGTGCCAGCAGGTCCCCGGACCGATCAGGCATTTCACCCCTCCACTTT.

The chain recombines TRBV6-5 with TRBJ2-3; tentatively, D is TRBD2 (5 bases). V gave up 10 bases and J gave up 2 bases, with 19 bases separating them. The CDR3 has 15 residues. Germline CDR1 reads MNHEY; CDR2 reads SVGAGI. CDR3 nucleotides: TGTGCCACCTTCCTCTCGGGATCGGTCACAGATACGCAGTATTTT. Its translation: CATFLSGSVTDTQYF.

CDR3 amino acids: CASSKVGSARSPEAFF. CDR3 DNA: TGTGCCAGCAGCAAAGTGGGCTCAGCGCGATCGCCTGAAGCTTTCTTT. This chain uses TRBV14 with TRBJ1-1; D gene ambiguous. CDR3 length: 16 residues. Germline CDR1 reads SGHDN; CDR2 reads FVKESK. V lost 5 bases and J lost 6, with 22 bases in between.

The V call is TRBV7-9, the J call TRBJ1-2, with 9 bases fitting TRBD1. CDR3 size: 15 residues. Germline V gene sequence: CDR1 SEHNR, CDR2 FQNEAQ (reference sequence). Trimming at V came to 1 base and at J to 3 bases, leaving 3 bases not matched to a gene. CDR3 DNA sequence: TGTGCCAGCAGCTTAGGACGGGACAGGGACTATGGCTACACCTTC. Its protein product is CASSLGRDRDYGYTF. Drawing the rest from reference TRBV7-9 and TRBJ1-2, the complete variable domain is DTGVSQNPRHKITKRGQNVTFRCDPISEHNRLYWYRQTLGQGPEFLTYFQNEAQLEKSRLLSDRFSAERPKGSFSTLEIQRTEQGDSAMYLCASSLGRDRDYGYTFGSGTRLTVV.

This clone turned up a few times. V is TRBV10-2 and J is TRBJ2-3; TRBD2 matches at 8 bases. The CDR3 covers 17 residues. The germline V gene encodes CDR1 WSHSY and CDR2 SAAADI. Unmatched junction bases numbered 9, after V lost 2 bases and J lost 2 bases. The CDR3: CASSEPLAGGHTDTQYF. The CDR3 nucleotides are TGCGCCAGCAGTGAGCCCCTAGCGGGCGGCCACACAGATACGCAGTATTTT.

The V and J genes are TRBV5-4 and TRBJ1-4; D call uncertain. V lost 0 bases, J lost 6 bases, and 9 bases lay in between. The CDR3 runs to 14 residues. CDR1 and CDR2 (germline): SGHNT, YYREEE (reference sequence). The CDR3 here is CASSLGGIDEKLFF. For the CDR3, the DNA is TGTGCCAGCAGCTTGGGAGGGATTGATGAAAAACTGTTTTTT.

The rearrangement links TRBV27 to TRBJ1-3, with D possibly matching TRBD1 (6 bases). Germline V gene sequence: CDR1 MNHEY, CDR2 SMNVEV (reference sequence). The CDR3 covers 15 residues. The V and J ends lost 5 bases and 4 bases respectively, with 15 bases between them. CDR3 protein: CASSKQGVGGNTIYF. In DNA form, the CDR3 reads TGTGCCAGCAGTAAACAGGGAGTGGGAGGAAACACCATATATTTT.

The chain carries TRBV6-1 and TRBJ1-3, with D unclear. With 5 bases removed from V and 3 bases from J, the gap between germline ends came to 11 bases. This CDR3 region has 14 residues. The V gene's germline CDR1 is MNHNS and CDR2 SASEGT. Here the CDR3 reads CASSPPPDGNTIYF. The CDR3 DNA follows: TGTGCCAGCAGTCCCCCCCCGGATGGAAACACCATATATTTT.

The chain couples TRBV19 to TRBJ2-3; TRBD2 aligns across 7 bases. Trimming cost V 3 bases and J 6 bases; bases outside gene matches: 6. Germline V gene lookup returns CDR1 LNHDA and CDR2 SQIVND (reference sequence). The CDR3 consists of 14 residues. CDR3 loop: CASSIGEGWDTQYF. The CDR3 region has the DNA TGTGCCAGTAGTATCGGGGAGGGCTGGGATACGCAGTATTTT.